The 30 T cell receptor beta chains in this list originate from one sample, sequenced in a study of neoadjuvant nivolumab and ipilimumab in lung cancer. This table comes from immunoSEQ multiplex PCR, and its TCRdb copy is limited to in-frame clones, with some not included. The sample consists of roughly 39,000 clones, roughly 87% of them appearing once. The sample in question was peripheral blood, obtained before neoadjuvant nivolumab, alone or with ipilimumab. These TCRs come from an adult with non-small cell lung cancer.

This chain connects TRBV7-9 to TRBJ2-2; 12 bases agree with TRBD2. The CDR3 runs to 18 residues. Germline V gene data show CDR1 as SEHNR and CDR2 as FQNEAQ (reference sequence). Unmatched junction bases numbered 14, after V lost 6 bases and J lost 6 bases. CDR3 sequence reads: CASSERSSGRAVAGELFF. The CDR3, as DNA: TGTGCCAGCAGTGAAAGGTCTAGCGGGAGGGCAGTAGCCGGGGAGCTGTTTTTT.

This clone was seen more than once but under ten times. This chain joins TRBV2 and TRBJ2-7; D not resolved. This CDR3 has 12 residues. V was cut by 1 base and J by 3 bases, with 4 bases left in between. Looked up from germline, CDR1 is SNHLY and CDR2 is FYNNEI. The CDR3 bases are TGTGCCAGCAGTGAAGGGGGCTACGAGCAGTACTTC. Translation: CASSEGGYEQYF.

This chain joins TRBV30 and TRBJ2-7, with D perhaps given as TRBD1 or TRBD2 (5 bases each). CDR1 and CDR2 (germline): GTSNPN, SVGIG (reference sequence). Trimming left V 5 bases short and J 3 bases short, with 14 bases between. The CDR3 runs 13 residues. The CDR3 reads CAWGRDLGYEQYF. The DNA for the CDR3 is TGTGCCTGGGGCAGGGACCTAGGCTACGAGCAGTACTTC.

The gene calls are TRBV6-1 and TRBJ2-2; 11 bases are shared with TRBD2. CDR3 length: 19 amino acids. Per the germline V gene, CDR1 is MNHNS and CDR2 is SASEGT. V dropped 4 bases and J dropped 4; count of bases not matched to a gene: 14. The CDR3 spells CASSATSGSLLWVTGELFF. CDR3 nucleotides: TGTGCCAGCAGTGCTACTAGCGGGAGTTTACTTTGGGTCACCGGGGAGCTGTTTTTT.

The chain combines TRBV28 with TRBJ2-7; 7 bases agree with TRBD2. V lost 3 bases to trimming and J lost 7 bases; unmatched junction nucleotides: 6. The CDR3 consists of 13 residues. Per the germline V gene, CDR1 is MDHEN and CDR2 is SYDVKM. CDR3 loop: CASSLSGTGEQYF. DNA of the CDR3: TGTGCCAGCAGTTTGAGCGGGACGGGGGAGCAGTACTTC.

The rearrangement uses TRBV6-6 and TRBJ1-2; 7 nucleotides line up with TRBD1. V dropped 5 bases and J dropped 5; count of bases not matched to a gene: 2. The CDR3 is 12 amino acids. Germline CDR1 is MNHNY and CDR2 is SVGAGI (reference sequence). In nucleotides, the CDR3 is TGTGCCAGCAGTCGGGACAGATATGGCTACACCTTC. Its protein product is CASSRDRYGYTF.

The chain joins TRBV11-2 to TRBJ2-7; possible D gene TRBD1, 5 bases. CDR3 size: 14 residues. Germline values: CDR1 SGHAT, CDR2 FQNNGV. The germline V and J ends were trimmed by 1 base and 6 bases, with 13 bases remaining between them. The CDR3 loop is CASSLAGATAEQYF. DNA for the CDR3: TGTGCCAGCAGCTTAGCTGGGGCTACCGCCGAGCAGTACTTC.

This chain joins TRBV15 and TRBJ2-1; tentative D call: TRBD1 (5 bases). The germline gives CDR1 LNHNV, CDR2 YYDKDF (reference sequence). The CDR3 is 15 residues long. The V end was cut by 1 base, the J end by 5 bases, with 12 bases between. The DNA for the CDR3 is TGTGCCACCAGCAGAGGACAGCCGGCGGACAATGAGCAGTTCTTC. Translated: CATSRGQPADNEQFF.

The chain carries TRBV7-9 and TRBJ2-1; 9 bases agree with TRBD1. Losses at the gene ends were 0 bases for V and 7 bases for J; bases not matched to a gene: 4. Germline V gene data show CDR1 as SEHNR and CDR2 as FQNEAQ (reference sequence). CDR3 length: 15 residues. This CDR3 is CASSLAQGAWNEQFF. The CDR3, as DNA: TGTGCCAGCAGCTTAGCACAGGGGGCTTGGAATGAGCAGTTCTTC.

The V gene is TRBV7-7, the J gene TRBJ2-2; D remains ambiguous. V was shortened by 0 bases and J by 4 bases, with 12 bases between the two germline ends. CDR3 length: 16 residues. The germline CDR1 and CDR2 sequences are SSHAT and FNYEAQ (reference sequence). CDR3 protein: CASSLAASIGTGELFF. CDR3 coding DNA: TGTGCCAGCAGCTTAGCGGCAAGTATAGGCACCGGGGAGCTGTTTTTT. Looking up the rest from reference TRBV7-7 and TRBJ2-2 gives the full variable domain: GAGVSQSPRYKVTKRGQDVTLRCDPISSHATLYWYQQALGQGPEFLTYFNYEAQPDKSGLPSDRFSAERPEGSISTLTIQRTEQRDSAMYRCASSLAASIGTGELFFGEGSRLTVL.

This chain joins TRBV19 and TRBJ2-7; D might be TRBD1 (5 bases). Trimming stripped 10 bases from V and 3 bases from J, with 16 bases between. The germline CDR1 and CDR2 sequences are LNHDA and SQIVND (reference sequence). The CDR3 runs 13 residues. CDR3 protein: CATSLDNYYEQYF. The CDR3 DNA sequence: TGTGCCACCTCCTTGGACAATTACTACGAGCAGTACTTC.

The chain couples TRBV5-4 to TRBJ2-4, with D perhaps TRBD1 (5 bases). V shed 3 bases and J shed 9 bases, with 13 bases lying between them. CDR1 and CDR2 from the germline V gene are SGHNT and YYREEE (reference sequence). The CDR3 consists of 13 residues. The CDR3 coding sequence is TGTGCCAGCAGCTCGCCCAGGGATGTCATTCAGTACTTC. Translated: CASSSPRDVIQYF.

The chain joins TRBV27 to TRBJ1-2; TRBD1 is a possible D gene (6 bases). The germline gives CDR1 MNHEY, CDR2 SMNVEV (reference sequence). Deletions cut 3 bases from V and 4 bases from J, with 12 bases between. CDR3 size: 14 residues. CDR3 loop: CASSFRGSGYGYTF. Written as DNA, the CDR3 is TGTGCCAGCAGTTTCAGGGGCAGTGGCTATGGCTACACCTTC.

The chain uses TRBV11-2 and TRBJ2-6, with D perhaps TRBD1 (6 bases). Germline values: CDR1 SGHAT, CDR2 FQNNGV. The CDR3 has 15 amino acids. The germline V and J ends were trimmed by 5 bases and 4 bases, with 12 bases remaining between them. The CDR3, as DNA: TGTGCCAGCAGCCCCGCCGGGACAGGGGCCAACGTCCTGACTTTC. Amino acid sequence: CASSPAGTGANVLTF.

V is TRBV10-1 and J is TRBJ2-7, with TRBD1 matching over 11 bases. CDR1 is WNHNN, CDR2 SYGVQD, per germline (reference sequence). The V gene end was trimmed by 5 bases and the J gene end by 2 bases; junction bases not matched to a gene: 5. CDR3 length: 15 amino acids. The CDR3 DNA reads TGCGCCAGCAGTCCGGGGACAGGGGGTCCCTACGAGCAGTACTTC. Encoded protein: CASSPGTGGPYEQYF.

This chain links TRBV4-3 with TRBJ2-7, with 7 nucleotides matching TRBD2. Germline V gives CDR1 LGHNA, CDR2 YSLEER. Germline trimming cut 0 bases from V and 1 base from J; bases unmatched to any gene: 9. The CDR3 extends over 17 amino acids. CDR3 nucleotide sequence: TGCGCCAGCAGCCAAGATCTTACGGGGGGAGCTTCCTACGAGCAGTACTTC. Translating it yields CASSQDLTGGASYEQYF.

This chain's CDR3 is CATSRDPSGSSYEQYF. The CDR3 DNA reads as TGTGCCACCAGCAGAGATCCTAGCGGGAGTTCCTACGAGCAGTACTTC. The chain couples TRBV15 to TRBJ2-7; 10 positions agree with TRBD2. Per germline, CDR1 LNHNV and CDR2 YYDKDF (reference sequence). The CDR3 runs 16 residues. The junction had 3 bases not matched to a gene; V was cut back by 0 bases and J by 1 base.

The rearrangement uses TRBV11-2 and TRBJ2-5; 9 nucleotides align to TRBD1. Germline V gene data show CDR1 as SGHAT and CDR2 as FQNNGV. The CDR3 length is 15 residues. Trimming took 5 bases from V and 4 from J; bases not matched to a gene: 8. CDR3 sequence: CASSLGTGNGETQYF. Written as DNA, the CDR3 is TGTGCCAGCAGCCTCGGGACAGGGAATGGAGAGACCCAGTACTTC.

This chain uses TRBV7-9 with TRBJ2-2; 12 bases line up with TRBD2. Germline assignment: CDR1 SEHNR and CDR2 FQNEAQ (reference sequence). CDR3 length equals 18 residues. V lost 3 bases and J lost 9; bases outside the gene matches: 14. CDR3 nucleotides: TGTGCCAGCAGCTTCCCACGACGACTAGCGGGAGTCGGCCGGGAGCTGTTTTTT. Translation gives CASSFPRRLAGVGRELFF.

The chain has TRBV19 and TRBJ1-5; D perhaps matches TRBD1 (5 bases). The germline V gene encodes CDR1 LNHDA and CDR2 SQIVND (reference sequence). With 4 bases removed from V and 12 bases from J, the gap between germline ends came to 13 bases. The CDR3 has 12 amino acids. CDR3 bases: TGTGCCAGTAGTACCGAGGGACCCAGCCAGCATTTT. This sequence encodes CASSTEGPSQHF.

The chain has TRBV11-2 and TRBJ2-3, with TRBD1 as a possible D gene (6 bases). Germline V gene lookup returns CDR1 SGHAT and CDR2 FQNNGV. V shed 5 bases and J shed 9 bases, with 27 bases lying between them. The CDR3 runs 17 residues. CDR3 loop: CASSPQGHTGLGSTQYF. Written as DNA, the CDR3 is TGTGCCAGCAGCCCCCAGGGACATACCGGGCTGGGGTCGACGCAGTATTTT.

This clone occurred once. The V gene is TRBV30, the J gene TRBJ1-5, with D hard to call. Trimming pared 0 bases from V and 1 base from J, leaving 7 bases between. CDR1 and CDR2 (germline): GTSNPN, SVGIG (reference sequence). This CDR3 comprises 14 residues. The chain's CDR3 is CAWSVVGSNQPQHF. CDR3 coding DNA: TGTGCCTGGAGTGTGGTGGGGAGCAATCAGCCCCAGCATTTT.

The chain uses TRBV7-2 and TRBJ2-2; 7 nucleotides align to TRBD2. Germline CDR1 is SGHTA and CDR2 is FQGNSA. Trimming took 5 bases from V and 2 from J; bases not matched to a gene: 8. The CDR3 runs to 16 residues. CDR3 DNA: TGTGCCAGCAGCCACGCGGGGGACCCAAACACCGGGGAGCTGTTTTTT. Its translation is CASSHAGDPNTGELFF. Full variable domain (missing parts from reference TRBV7-2 and TRBJ2-2): GAGVSQSPSNKVTEKGKDVELRCDPISGHTALYWYRQSLGQGLEFLIYFQGNSAPDKSGLPSDRFSAERTGGSVSTLTIQRTQQEDSAVYLCASSHAGDPNTGELFFGEGSRLTVL.

The chain has TRBV5-6 and TRBJ2-5; 11 nucleotides align to TRBD2. Germline loops: CDR1 SGHDT, CDR2 YYEEEE. The CDR3 spans 18 residues. After removal of 1 base from V and 5 bases from J, the junction contained 13 bases not matched to a gene. The CDR3 region is CASSLFRLAGGVGETQYF. The CDR3, as DNA: TGTGCCAGCAGCTTGTTCCGTCTAGCGGGAGGCGTAGGTGAGACCCAGTACTTC.

The chain's CDR3 is CASSQDRTGWNTEAFF. The CDR3 nucleotides read TGTGCCAGCAGCCAAGATCGGACAGGCTGGAACACTGAAGCTTTCTTT. The V call is TRBV4-2, the J call TRBJ1-1, with 7 bases identical to TRBD1. Germline CDR1 is LGHNA and CDR2 is YNFKEQ. V lost 0 bases to trimming and J lost 1 base; unmatched junction nucleotides: 5. The CDR3 runs to 16 residues.

Remarks on this clone: The junction departs from germline at one end; a sequencing error may be responsible. This chain connects TRBV15 to TRBJ2-7; a weak D match, TRBD2 (6 bases). CDR3 size: 17 residues. Germline CDR1 is LNHNV and CDR2 is YYDKDF (reference sequence). The CDR3 region is CATSSRYGGVTSYGQYF. In DNA form, the CDR3 reads TGTGCCACCAGCAGCCGTTATGGCGGGGTGACCTCCTACGGGCAGTACTTC.

J is TRBJ1-1 and V is TRBV27; 7 bases map to TRBD1. The CDR3 is made up of 13 amino acids. The ends lost 3 bases at V and 9 bases at J; junction bases unmatched: 7. The V gene's germline CDR1 is MNHEY and CDR2 SMNVEV (reference sequence). CDR3 sequence: CASSLSRQGQAFF. CDR3 nucleotide sequence: TGTGCCAGCAGTTTGTCACGACAGGGACAAGCTTTCTTT.

The chain couples TRBV10-3 to TRBJ1-1; perhaps TRBD1 as D (5 bases). Trimming pared 5 bases from V and 8 bases from J, leaving 18 bases between. The CDR3 is made up of 14 amino acids. Germline CDR1 ENHRY, CDR2 SYGVKD. The CDR3: CAISSGTLPGEAFF. The CDR3 DNA follows: TGTGCCATCAGTTCCGGGACCCTACCGGGAGAAGCTTTCTTT.

V is TRBV5-8 and J is TRBJ2-1, with D possibly being TRBD2 (6 bases). The V gene's germline CDR1 is SGHTS and CDR2 YDEGEE. The V end lost 2 bases, the J end lost 8 bases, and 14 bases lay between the germline ends. The CDR3 length is 14 residues. The DNA of the CDR3 is TGTGCCAGCAGCTTTCAGGCGGGATTCGATGAGCAGTTCTTC. Its translation is CASSFQAGFDEQFF.

The chain uses TRBV5-4 and TRBJ2-5; D is possibly TRBD2 (5 bases). Deletions cut 0 bases from V and 8 bases from J, with 11 bases between. From germline, CDR1 is SGHNT and CDR2 YYREEE (reference sequence). This CDR3 comprises 13 residues. This CDR3 reads CASSLAGIPTQYF. The CDR3 DNA reads as TGTGCCAGCAGCTTGGCCGGGATCCCCACCCAGTACTTC.